This T cell receptor beta chain was retrieved from a study of T cell changes during pregnancy in multiple sclerosis. The repertoire was sequenced with immunoSEQ multiplex PCR; TCRdb's copy has only in-frame clones and lacks some. The data hold approximately 48,000 clones, with about 92% observed a single time. This CDR3 is 16 amino acids long. Germline loops: CDR1 SQVTM, CDR2 ANQGSEA. J was trimmed by 5 bases and V by 0 bases; bases with no gene match: 10. The sample consisted of CD8+ T cells from peripheral blood mononuclear cells, taken before pregnancy. The receptor was isolated from a female donor with multiple sclerosis, enrolled in a pregnancy study. V and J are TRBV29-1 and TRBJ2-7, with 10 bases fitting TRBD1. CDR3 amino acids: CSVEESRWGQGNEQYF. As DNA, the CDR3 is TGCAGCGTTGAAGAATCCAGGTGGGGACAGGGGAACGAGCAGTACTTC.